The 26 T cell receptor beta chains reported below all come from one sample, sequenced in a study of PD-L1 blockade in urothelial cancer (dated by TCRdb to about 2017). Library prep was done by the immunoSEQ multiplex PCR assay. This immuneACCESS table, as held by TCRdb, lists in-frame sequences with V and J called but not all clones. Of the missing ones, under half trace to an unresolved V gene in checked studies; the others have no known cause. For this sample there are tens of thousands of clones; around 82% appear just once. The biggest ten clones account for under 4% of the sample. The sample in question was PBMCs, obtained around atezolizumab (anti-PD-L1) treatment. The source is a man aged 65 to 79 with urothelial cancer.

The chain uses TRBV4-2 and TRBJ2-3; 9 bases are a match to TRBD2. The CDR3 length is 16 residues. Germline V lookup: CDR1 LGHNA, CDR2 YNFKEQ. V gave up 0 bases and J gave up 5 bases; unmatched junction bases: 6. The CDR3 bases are TGTGCCAGCAGCCAAGATGGGGGGACTAGCTTAGATACGCAGTATTTT. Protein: CASSQDGGTSLDTQYF.

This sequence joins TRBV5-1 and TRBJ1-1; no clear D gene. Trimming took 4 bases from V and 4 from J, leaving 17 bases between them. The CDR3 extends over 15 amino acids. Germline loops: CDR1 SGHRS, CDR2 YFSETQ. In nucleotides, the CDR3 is TGCGCCAGCAGCCCCGTTATCGGTGGGAGCACTGAAGCTTTCTTT. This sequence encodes CASSPVIGGSTEAFF.

The CDR3 sequence is CASSPQTGGKNEQFF. In DNA form, the CDR3 reads TGTGCCAGCAGTCCTCAGACAGGGGGAAAGAATGAGCAGTTCTTC. The chain has TRBV25-1 and TRBJ2-1; 9 nucleotides line up with TRBD1. This CDR3 is 15 amino acids long. The junction had 9 bases not matched to a gene; V was cut back by 5 bases and J by 7 bases. Germline lookup yields CDR1 MGHDK and CDR2 SYGVNS.

CDR3: CASSWPGQGSGNEQFF. CDR3 nucleotides: TGCGCCAGCAGCTGGCCGGGACAGGGGTCCGGCAATGAGCAGTTCTTC. The chain couples TRBV5-1 to TRBJ2-1; TRBD1 matches at 10 bases. V lost 3 bases and J lost 6; bases outside the gene matches: 9. Germline assignment: CDR1 SGHRS and CDR2 YFSETQ. The CDR3 length is 16 residues.

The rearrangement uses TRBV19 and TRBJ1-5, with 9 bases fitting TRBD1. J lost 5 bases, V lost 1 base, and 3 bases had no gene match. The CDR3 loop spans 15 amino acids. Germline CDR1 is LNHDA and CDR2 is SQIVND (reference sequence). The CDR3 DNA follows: TGTGCCAGTAGTATAGGGGGGACAGGGTATCAGCCCCAGCATTTT. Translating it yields CASSIGGTGYQPQHF.

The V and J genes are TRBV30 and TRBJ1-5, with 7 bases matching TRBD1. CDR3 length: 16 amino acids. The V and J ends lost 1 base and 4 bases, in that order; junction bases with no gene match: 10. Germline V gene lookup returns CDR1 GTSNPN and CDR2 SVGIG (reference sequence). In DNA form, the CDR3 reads TGTGCCTGGAGTGAAAGTGGAAGGGACAGTAATCAGCCCCAGCATTTT. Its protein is CAWSESGRDSNQPQHF. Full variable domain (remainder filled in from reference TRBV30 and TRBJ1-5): SQTIHQWPATLVQPVGSPLSLECTVEGTSNPNLYWYRQAAGRGLQLLFYSVGIGQISSEVPQNLSASRPQDRQFILSSKKLLLSDSGFYLCAWSESGRDSNQPQHFGDGTRLSIL.

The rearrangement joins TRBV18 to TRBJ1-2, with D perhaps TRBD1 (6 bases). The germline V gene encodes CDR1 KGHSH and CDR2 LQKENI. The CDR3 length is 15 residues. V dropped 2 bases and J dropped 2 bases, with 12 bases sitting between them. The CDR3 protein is CASSPKRDTNYGYTF. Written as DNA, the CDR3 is TGTGCCAGCTCACCAAAGCGGGACACCAACTATGGCTACACCTTC.

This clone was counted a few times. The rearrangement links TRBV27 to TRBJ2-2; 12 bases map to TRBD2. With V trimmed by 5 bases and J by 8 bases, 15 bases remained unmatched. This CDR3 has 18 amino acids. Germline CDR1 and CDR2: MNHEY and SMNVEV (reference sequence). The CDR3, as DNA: TGTGCCAGCAGTCTAGCTCTGCTAGCGGGAGGGGTAACGGGGGAGCTGTTTTTT. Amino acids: CASSLALLAGGVTGELFF.

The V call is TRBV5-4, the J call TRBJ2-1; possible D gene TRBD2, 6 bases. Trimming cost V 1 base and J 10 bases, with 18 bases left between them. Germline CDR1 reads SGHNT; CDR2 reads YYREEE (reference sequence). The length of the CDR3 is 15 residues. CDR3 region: CASSLPTRREREQFF. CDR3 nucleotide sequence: TGTGCCAGCAGCTTGCCCACGAGGAGGGAGCGGGAGCAGTTCTTC. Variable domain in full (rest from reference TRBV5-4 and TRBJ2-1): ETGVTQSPTHLIKTRGQQVTLRCSSQSGHNTVSWYQQALGQGPQFIFQYYREEENGRGNFPPRFSGLQFPNYSSELNVNALELDDSALYLCASSLPTRREREQFFGPGTRLTVL.

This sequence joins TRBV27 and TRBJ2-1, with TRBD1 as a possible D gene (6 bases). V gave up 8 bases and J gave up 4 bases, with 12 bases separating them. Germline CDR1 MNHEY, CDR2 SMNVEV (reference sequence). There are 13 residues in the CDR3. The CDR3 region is CASQGQPYNEQFF. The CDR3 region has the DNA TGTGCCAGCCAGGGACAACCTTACAATGAGCAGTTCTTC.

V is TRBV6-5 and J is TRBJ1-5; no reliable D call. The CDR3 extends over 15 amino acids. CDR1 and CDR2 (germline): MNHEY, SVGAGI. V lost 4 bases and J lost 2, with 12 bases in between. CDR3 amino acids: CASSSNSLGNQPQHF. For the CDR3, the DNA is TGTGCCAGCAGTTCAAACAGTTTGGGCAATCAGCCCCAGCATTTT.

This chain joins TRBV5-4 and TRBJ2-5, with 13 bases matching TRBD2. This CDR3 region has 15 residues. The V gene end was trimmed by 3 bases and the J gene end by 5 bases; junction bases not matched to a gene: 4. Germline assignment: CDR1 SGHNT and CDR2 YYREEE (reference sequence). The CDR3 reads CASSSTSGGRETQYF. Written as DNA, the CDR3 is TGTGCCAGCAGCTCGACTAGCGGGGGGAGGGAGACCCAGTACTTC.

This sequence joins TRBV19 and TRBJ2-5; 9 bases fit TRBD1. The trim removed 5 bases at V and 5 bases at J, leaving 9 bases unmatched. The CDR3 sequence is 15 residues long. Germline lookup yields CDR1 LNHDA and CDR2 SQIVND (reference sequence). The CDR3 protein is CASSPQTGGTETQYF. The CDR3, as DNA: TGTGCCAGTAGTCCACAGACAGGGGGGACGGAGACCCAGTACTTC.

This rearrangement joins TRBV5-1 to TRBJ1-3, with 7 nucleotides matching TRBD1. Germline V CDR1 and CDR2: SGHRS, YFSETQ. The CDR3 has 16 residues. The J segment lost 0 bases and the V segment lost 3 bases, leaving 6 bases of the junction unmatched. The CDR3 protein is CASSSGQVYSGNTIYF. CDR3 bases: TGCGCCAGCAGCTCCGGACAGGTCTACTCTGGAAACACCATATATTTT.

As DNA, the CDR3 is TGTGCCAGCAGTACCGGGACTAGCGGTGCCACCTACGAGCAGTACTTC. This translates into CASSTGTSGATYEQYF. This chain connects TRBV7-9 to TRBJ2-7; 11 nucleotides line up with TRBD2. This CDR3 comprises 16 residues. CDR1 is SEHNR, CDR2 FQNEAQ, per germline (reference sequence). Germline trimming cut 6 bases from V and 2 bases from J; bases unmatched to any gene: 9.

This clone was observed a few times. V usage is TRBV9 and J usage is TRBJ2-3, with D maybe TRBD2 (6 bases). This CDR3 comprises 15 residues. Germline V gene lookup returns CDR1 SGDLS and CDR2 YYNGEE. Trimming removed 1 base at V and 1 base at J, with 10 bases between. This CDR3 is CASSVLSGGTDTQYF. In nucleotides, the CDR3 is TGTGCCAGCAGCGTACTCTCGGGGGGCACAGATACGCAGTATTTT.

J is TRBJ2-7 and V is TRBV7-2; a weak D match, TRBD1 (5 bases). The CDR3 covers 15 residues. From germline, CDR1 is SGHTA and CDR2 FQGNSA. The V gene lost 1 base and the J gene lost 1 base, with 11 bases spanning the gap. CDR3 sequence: CASSLEPGRSYEQYF. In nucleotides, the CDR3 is TGTGCCAGCAGCTTAGAGCCAGGGCGGTCCTACGAGCAGTACTTC.

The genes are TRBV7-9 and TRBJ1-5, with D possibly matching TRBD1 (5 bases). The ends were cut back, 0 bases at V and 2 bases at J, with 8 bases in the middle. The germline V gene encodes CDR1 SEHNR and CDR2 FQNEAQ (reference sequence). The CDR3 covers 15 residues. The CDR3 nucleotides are TGTGCCAGCAGCTTAGCGGGGGGAGGCAATCAGCCCCAGCATTTT. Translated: CASSLAGGGNQPQHF.

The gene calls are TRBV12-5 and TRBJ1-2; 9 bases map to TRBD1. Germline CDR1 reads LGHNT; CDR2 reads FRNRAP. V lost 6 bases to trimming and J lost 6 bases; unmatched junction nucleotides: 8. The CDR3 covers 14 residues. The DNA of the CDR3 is TGTGCTAGTGGCTTTTCTAACAGGGGGCATGGCTACACCTTC. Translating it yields CASGFSNRGHGYTF.

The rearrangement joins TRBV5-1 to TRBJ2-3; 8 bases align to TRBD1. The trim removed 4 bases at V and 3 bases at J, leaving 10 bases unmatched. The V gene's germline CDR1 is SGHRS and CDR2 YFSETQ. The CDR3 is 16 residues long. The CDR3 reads CASSTTGGSRTDTQYF. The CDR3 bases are TGCGCCAGCAGCACAACAGGGGGAAGTCGGACAGATACGCAGTATTTT.

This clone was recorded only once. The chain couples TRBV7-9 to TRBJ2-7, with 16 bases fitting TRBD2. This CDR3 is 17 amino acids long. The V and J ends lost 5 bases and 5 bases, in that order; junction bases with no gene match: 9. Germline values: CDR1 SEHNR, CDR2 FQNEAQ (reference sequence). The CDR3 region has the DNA TGTGCCAGCAGCCTCGGGACTAGCGGGAGGGCCTACCACGAGCAGTACTTC. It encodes CASSLGTSGRAYHEQYF.

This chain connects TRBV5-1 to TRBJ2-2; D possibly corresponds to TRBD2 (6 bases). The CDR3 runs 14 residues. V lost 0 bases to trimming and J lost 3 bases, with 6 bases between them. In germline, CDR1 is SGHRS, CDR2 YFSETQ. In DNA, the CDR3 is TGCGCCAGCAGCTTGGCGGGGGACACCGGGGAGCTGTTTTTT. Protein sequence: CASSLAGDTGELFF. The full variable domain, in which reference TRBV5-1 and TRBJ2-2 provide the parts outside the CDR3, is KAGVTQTPRYLIKTRGQQVTLSCSPISGHRSVSWYQQTPGQGLQFLFEYFSETQRNKGNFPGRFSGRQFSNSRSEMNVSTLELGDSALYLCASSLAGDTGELFFGEGSRLTVL.

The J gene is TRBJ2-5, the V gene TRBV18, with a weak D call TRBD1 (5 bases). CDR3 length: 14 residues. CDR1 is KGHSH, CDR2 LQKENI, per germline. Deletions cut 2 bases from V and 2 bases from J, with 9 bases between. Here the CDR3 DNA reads TGTGCCAGCTCACCAACGACAGTTCAAGAGACCCAGTACTTC. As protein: CASSPTTVQETQYF.

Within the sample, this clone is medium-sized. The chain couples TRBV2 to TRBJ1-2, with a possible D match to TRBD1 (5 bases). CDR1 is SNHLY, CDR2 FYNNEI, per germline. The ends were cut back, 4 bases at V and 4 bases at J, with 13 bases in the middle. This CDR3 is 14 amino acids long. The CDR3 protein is CASSGGTQTYGYTF. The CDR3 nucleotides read TGTGCCAGCAGTGGCGGGACGCAAACCTATGGCTACACCTTC.

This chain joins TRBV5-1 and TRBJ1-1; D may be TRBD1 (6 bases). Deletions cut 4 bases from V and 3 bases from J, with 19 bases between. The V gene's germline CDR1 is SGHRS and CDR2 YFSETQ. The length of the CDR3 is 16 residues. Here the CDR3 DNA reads TGCGCCAGCAGCCTCGGAGGGGGGGTATCGGACACTGAAGCTTTCTTT. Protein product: CASSLGGGVSDTEAFF.

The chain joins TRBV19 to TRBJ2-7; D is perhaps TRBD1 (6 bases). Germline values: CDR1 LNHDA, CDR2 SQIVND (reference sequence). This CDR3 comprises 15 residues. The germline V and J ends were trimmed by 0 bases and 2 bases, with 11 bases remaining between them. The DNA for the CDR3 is TGTGCCAGTAGTATAGACCAGGGGCTTACCTACGAGCAGTACTTC. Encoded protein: CASSIDQGLTYEQYF.